These T cell receptor beta chains were read from a single sample in a study of blood T cell repertoires in COVID-19. Produced via immunoSEQ multiplex PCR; TCRdb's table is partial and in-frame only. The table has some 220,000 clones, roughly 80% seen once. The sequenced sample was peripheral blood. These receptors all stem from a woman aged 55-69 years with active or convalescent COVID-19. Both conserved end residues are part of each CDR3. The D gene is left open where the match is weak. Rows give clone size only sometimes, using once, few, many, or a class for an expanded clone.

D gene | J gene | V gene | clone size | CDR3 protein | CDR3 DNA
- | TRBJ1-5 | TRBV30 | - | CAWSVQVQDSPQHF | TGTGCCTGGAGTGTACAGGTTCAGGATTCGCCCCAGCATTTT
TRBD2 | TRBJ2-1 | TRBV5-6 | - | CASSLGLAGADEQFF | TGTGCCAGCAGCTTGGGGCTAGCGGGGGCCGATGAGCAGTTCTTC
- | TRBJ2-5 | TRBV5-1 | - | CASSLSAGAEETQYF | TGCGCCAGCAGCTTGTCTGCAGGGGCGGAAGAGACCCAGTACTTC
- | TRBJ1-1 | TRBV2 | once | CASRPTGLNTEAFF | TGTGCCAGCCGACCCACAGGGCTGAACACTGAAGCTTTCTTT
TRBD1 | TRBJ2-5 | TRBV25-1 | - | CASSDLRGQGAGETQYF | TGTGCCAGCAGTGATCTCCGGGGACAGGGTGCGGGCGAGACCCAGTACTTC
- | TRBJ1-6 | TRBV19 | - | CASSIAQVFDNSPLHF | TGTGCCAGTAGTATTGCACAGGTCTTCGATAATTCACCCCTCCACTTT
TRBD1 | TRBJ1-2 | TRBV10-3 | - | CAIFGQGRDYGYTF | TGTGCCATCTTCGGACAGGGGAGGGACTATGGCTACACCTTC
- | TRBJ1-5 | TRBV19 | - | CASRFWEGANQPQHF | TGTGCCAGTAGGTTCTGGGAGGGTGCAAATCAGCCCCAGCATTTT
TRBD2 | TRBJ2-5 | TRBV4-1 | - | CASSPRLAGGPETQYF | TGCGCCAGCAGCCCAAGACTAGCGGGGGGGCCTGAGACCCAGTACTTC
TRBD1 | TRBJ2-7 | TRBV2 | - | CASSLNSGQGSHEQYF | TGTGCCAGCAGCCTCAATTCGGGACAGGGTTCCCACGAGCAGTACTTC
- | TRBJ1-6 | TRBV6-1 | - | CASSGARVMDSPLHF | TGTGCCAGCAGTGGAGCGCGGGTGATGGATTCACCCCTCCACTTT
- | TRBJ2-6 | TRBV11-3 | - | CASSPGGGSSGANVLTF | TGTGCCAGCAGCCCAGGAGGGGGCAGCTCTGGGGCCAACGTCCTGACTTTC
- | TRBJ1-2 | TRBV7-9 | - | CASSLKTGPNYGYTF | TGTGCCAGCAGCTTGAAGACAGGTCCTAACTATGGCTACACCTTC
TRBD2 | TRBJ2-3 | TRBV2 | - | CASSEGLASSDTQYF | TGTGCCAGCAGTGAGGGACTAGCCAGTTCAGATACGCAGTATTTT
TRBD1 | TRBJ2-7 | TRBV12-3/TRBV12-4 | - | CASSRQGPYEQYF | TGTGCCAGCAGTCGACAGGGTCCCTACGAGCAGTACTTC
TRBD2 | TRBJ2-5 | TRBV5-1 | - | CASSLDTGGETQYF | TGCGCCAGCAGCTTGGACACGGGGGGAGAGACCCAGTACTTC
- | TRBJ2-1 | TRBV19 | - | CASSPGLPSSYNEQFF | TGTGCCAGTAGTCCGGGACTCCCGAGCTCCTACAATGAGCAGTTCTTC
TRBD2 | TRBJ2-7 | TRBV2 | - | CASSEWDYPYEQYF | TGTGCCAGCAGTGAATGGGACTACCCATACGAGCAGTACTTC
TRBD1 | TRBJ1-5 | TRBV28 | - | CATVTGGDQPQHF | TGTGCCACCGTCACAGGGGGAGATCAGCCCCAGCATTTT
TRBD2 | TRBJ2-1 | TRBV11-3 | - | CASSRLALNEQFF | TGTGCCAGCAGCAGACTAGCGCTCAATGAGCAGTTCTTC
TRBD1 | TRBJ1-2 | TRBV14 | few | CASSLRDRSYGYTF | TGTGCCAGCAGCCTACGGGACAGGTCCTATGGCTACACCTTC
- | TRBJ1-6 | TRBV9 | - | CASSVVGLQGSPLHF | TGTGCCAGCAGCGTAGTGGGACTTCAGGGCTCACCCCTCCACTTT
TRBD1 | TRBJ1-6 | TRBV4-1 | - | CASSAGQGANSPLHF | TGCGCCAGCAGCGCCGGACAGGGAGCCAATTCACCCCTCCACTTT
TRBD2 | TRBJ2-2 | TRBV28 | - | CASDPNSGGAGELFF | TGTGCCAGCGACCCCAATAGCGGGGGAGCCGGGGAGCTGTTTTTT
- | TRBJ2-2 | TRBV28 | - | CASRIRGSKVGTGELFF | TGTGCCAGCAGAATACGAGGGAGCAAGGTTGGCACCGGGGAGCTGTTTTTT
TRBD1 | TRBJ1-2 | TRBV11-2 | - | CASSTHRGLAGYTF | TGTGCCAGCAGCACCCACAGGGGGCTGGCTGGCTACACCTTC
- | TRBJ1-5 | TRBV7-8 | many | CASSPLQGIAQPQHF | TGTGCCAGCAGCCCTCTACAGGGTATAGCTCAGCCCCAGCATTTT
TRBD2 | TRBJ2-3 | TRBV2 | - | CASSLAESTDTQYF | TGTGCCAGCAGTCTAGCGGAGAGCACAGATACGCAGTATTTT
- | TRBJ2-5 | TRBV27 | - | CASGRLGGMETQYF | TGTGCCAGCGGCCGTCTTGGCGGCATGGAGACCCAGTACTTC
- | TRBJ1-1 | TRBV5-5 | - | CASSSNGEAFF | TGTGCCAGCAGCTCCAACGGGGAAGCTTTCTTT
TRBD1 | TRBJ2-4 | TRBV11-3 | - | CASSFTIGQGPKVKNIQYF | TGTGCCAGCAGCTTTACGATCGGACAGGGCCCCAAAGTCAAAAACATTCAGTACTTC
- | TRBJ2-7 | TRBV2 | - | CASSEALVGVEFLGEQYF | TGTGCCAGCAGTGAAGCGCTCGTAGGGGTAGAATTTCTGGGCGAGCAGTACTTC
TRBD1 | TRBJ2-7 | TRBV6-5 | - | CASSYSTGGGYEQYF | TGTGCCAGCAGTTACTCAACAGGGGGTGGCTACGAGCAGTACTTC
TRBD1 | TRBJ1-4 | TRBV7-2 | - | CASSSDRANEKLFF | TGTGCCAGCAGCTCGGACAGGGCGAATGAAAAACTGTTTTTT
TRBD1 | TRBJ2-7 | TRBV29-1 | - | CSVARGIGYEQYF | TGCAGCGTTGCCAGGGGGATTGGCTACGAGCAGTACTTC
TRBD1 | TRBJ2-3 | TRBV11-2 | - | CASSLTGGRDTQYF | TGTGCCAGCAGCTTGACAGGGGGAAGGGATACGCAGTATTTT
- | TRBJ1-2 | TRBV19 | - | CASSTFAGYTF | TGTGCCAGTAGTACGTTCGCGGGCTACACCTTC
- | TRBJ1-2 | TRBV4-1 | - | CASSQGSGQPNYGYTF | TGCGCCAGCAGCCAAGGTTCGGGACAACCTAACTATGGCTACACCTTC
TRBD1 | TRBJ1-5 | TRBV28 | - | CASSHDRGQVGNQPQHF | TGTGCCAGCAGCCACGACAGGGGGCAGGTTGGCAATCAGCCCCAGCATTTT
TRBD1 | TRBJ1-1 | TRBV7-9 | few | CASSHRTGARDTEAFF | TGTGCCAGCAGCCACCGCACAGGGGCTAGAGACACTGAAGCTTTCTTT
- | TRBJ2-5 | TRBV19 | - | CASSKLRGETQYF | TGTGCCAGTAGCAAACTTCGGGGGGAGACCCAGTACTTC
TRBD1 | TRBJ1-2 | TRBV5-8 | - | CASSLDGTGGVGGESYTF | TGTGCCAGCAGCTTGGATGGGACAGGGGGCGTCGGGGGTGAAAGCTACACCTTC
TRBD2 | TRBJ2-1 | TRBV9 | - | CASSVSGLGNNEQFF | TGTGCCAGCAGCGTCTCGGGACTAGGGAACAATGAGCAGTTCTTC
- | TRBJ2-7 | TRBV2 | - | CASTREIGYEQYF | TGTGCCAGCACCCGGGAGATCGGGTACGAGCAGTACTTC
TRBD2 | TRBJ2-5 | TRBV7-9 | - | CASSRGLAGNMYQETQYF | TGTGCCAGCAGCCGCGGACTAGCGGGGAATATGTACCAAGAGACCCAGTACTTC
TRBD2 | TRBJ2-3 | TRBV2 | - | CASVPGLAVRTDTQYF | TGTGCCAGCGTACCGGGACTAGCGGTCCGGACAGATACGCAGTATTTT
- | TRBJ1-1 | TRBV19 | - | CASSIRSGREAFF | TGTGCCAGTAGTATCCGGAGCGGTCGGGAAGCTTTCTTT
- | TRBJ1-3 | TRBV6-5 | - | CASKSTGYSGNTIYF | TGTGCCAGCAAGTCGACAGGCTACTCTGGAAACACCATATATTTT
TRBD1 | TRBJ1-1 | TRBV5-6 | - | CASSLEGTGVGAFF | TGTGCCAGCAGCCTAGAAGGGACAGGGGTCGGAGCTTTCTTT
- | TRBJ2-3 | TRBV7-6 | few | CASSPEGGGLADTQYF | TGTGCCAGCAGTCCCGAGGGAGGGGGGTTGGCAGATACGCAGTATTTT
TRBD1 | TRBJ2-5 | TRBV18 | - | CASSGGQGRETQYF | TGTGCCAGCTCAGGAGGACAGGGCCGGGAGACCCAGTACTTC
- | TRBJ1-5 | TRBV21-1 | - | CASSKGGTYSNQPQHF | TGTGCCAGCAGCAAAGGAGGGACTTATAGCAATCAGCCCCAGCATTTT
- | TRBJ1-2 | TRBV12-3/TRBV12-4 | - | CASSQGGYGYTF | TGTGCCAGCAGTCAGGGTGGCTATGGCTACACCTTC
TRBD2 | TRBJ2-1 | TRBV12-5 | - | CASGLVVAGYNEQFF | TGTGCTAGTGGTTTGGTAGTAGCGGGGTACAATGAGCAGTTCTTC
- | TRBJ2-1 | TRBV5-1 | - | CASSLLGGVYNEQFF | TGCGCCAGCAGCTTGTTAGGCGGGGTATACAATGAGCAGTTCTTC
- | TRBJ1-3 | TRBV6-1 | - | CASSDEGGFSGNTIYF | TGTGCCAGCAGTGACGAGGGCGGATTCTCTGGAAACACCATATATTTT
- | TRBJ1-5 | TRBV14 | - | CASSQGHNQPQHF | TGTGCCAGCAGCCAGGGGCATAATCAGCCCCAGCATTTT
- | TRBJ2-4 | TRBV13 | - | CASSFVRGNIQYF | TGTGCCAGCAGCTTCGTCAGGGGAAACATTCAGTACTTC
- | TRBJ1-2 | TRBV6-2/TRBV6-3 | - | CASSTPGNGRGYTF | TGTGCCAGCAGTACCCCGGGGAACGGGAGAGGCTACACCTTC
TRBD1 | TRBJ1-4 | TRBV5-1 | many | CASSAPGQGNEKLFF | TGCGCCAGCAGCGCTCCGGGACAGGGGAATGAAAAACTGTTTTTT